Below are 20 T cell receptor beta chains sequenced from a single sample in a study of cytomegalovirus exposure and HLA in healthy donors. The PCR used 60 Vbeta and 13 Jbeta primers. The method was immunoSEQ multiplex PCR; TCRdb's version includes in-frame clones alone and lacks a portion of them. Counted here are about 93,000 clones, about four fifths occurring once; the ten biggest clones make up about 4%. Specimen: PBMCs. The receptors derive from a man aged 45-65 years in good health and CMV-seronegative.

The chain links TRBV5-4 to TRBJ2-1; perhaps TRBD1 as D (5 bases). V lost 4 bases and J lost 9, with 14 bases in between. Germline V lookup: CDR1 SGHNT, CDR2 YYREEE (reference sequence). The CDR3 is 13 residues long. The CDR3 DNA reads TGTGCCAGCAGCCCCCCAGGGAAGGGTGAGCAGTTCTTC. This encodes CASSPPGKGEQFF.

The chain uses TRBV2 and TRBJ1-2, with D possibly being TRBD1 (5 bases). V shed 7 bases and J shed 0 bases, with 12 bases lying between them. CDR1 and CDR2 from the germline V gene are SNHLY and FYNNEI. The CDR3 extends over 14 amino acids. CDR3 in DNA: TGTGCCAGCACGACAGAAAATACTAACTATGGCTACACCTTC. Its translation: CASTTENTNYGYTF.

J is TRBJ1-2 and V is TRBV28, with 7 nucleotides matching TRBD1. CDR3 length equals 14 residues. V was pared by 10 bases and J by 5 bases, with 13 bases of the junction left unmatched. The germline CDR1 and CDR2 sequences are MDHEN and SYDVKM. DNA for the CDR3: TGTGCCACCTCAGGGCAGGGGGGTAGGTATGGCTACACCTTC. As protein: CATSGQGGRYGYTF.

This chain uses TRBV10-3 with TRBJ2-7; D may be TRBD1 (6 bases). Trimming cost V 6 bases and J 0 bases, with 9 bases left between them. Germline CDR1 reads ENHRY; CDR2 reads SYGVKD. This CDR3 region has 13 residues. In DNA form, the CDR3 reads TGTGCCATCAGAGCACAGGGCTCCTACGAGCAGTACTTC. This encodes CAIRAQGSYEQYF.

V is TRBV15 and J is TRBJ2-7; 9 nucleotides agree with TRBD2. The CDR3 contains 17 residues. Per germline, CDR1 LNHNV and CDR2 YYDKDF (reference sequence). The V segment lost 1 base and the J segment 0 bases; nucleotides outside the gene matches: 7. Here the CDR3 DNA reads TGTGCCACCAGCAGAGGGGGGAGCGGGAGGAGCTCCTACGAGCAGTACTTC. It codes for CATSRGGSGRSSYEQYF.

The rearrangement links TRBV27 to TRBJ1-1, with D maybe TRBD1 (5 bases). The V gene lost 6 bases and the J gene lost 1 base, with 12 bases spanning the gap. Germline V gene lookup returns CDR1 MNHEY and CDR2 SMNVEV (reference sequence). CDR3 size: 14 residues. The CDR3 protein is CASSRRDGNTEAFF. Here the CDR3 DNA reads TGTGCCAGCAGCCGCAGGGATGGGAACACTGAAGCTTTCTTT.

The V call is TRBV9, the J call TRBJ1-2, with unresolved D. The CDR3 length is 13 residues. Germline CDR1 SGDLS, CDR2 YYNGEE. V gave up 4 bases and J gave up 8 bases, with 15 bases separating them. CDR3 in amino acids: CASSPPGSPGYTF. The CDR3 DNA reads TGTGCCAGCAGCCCCCCCGGGAGCCCGGGCTACACCTTC. Full variable domain (rest looked up from reference TRBV9 and TRBJ1-2): DSGVTQTPKHLITATGQRVTLRCSPRSGDLSVYWYQQSLDQGLQFLIQYYNGEERAKGNILERFSAQQFPDLHSELNLSSLELGDSALYFCASSPPGSPGYTFGSGTRLTVV.

This clone is a singleton in its sample. The chain links TRBV7-2 to TRBJ1-3; no definite D call. This CDR3 contains 17 residues. CDR1 and CDR2 (germline): SGHTA, FQGNSA. Deletions cut 5 bases from V and 4 bases from J, with 21 bases between. CDR3 in amino acids: CASSGGGARAVGNTIYF. Here the CDR3 DNA reads TGTGCCAGCAGCGGAGGTGGTGCCCGGGCGGTCGGAAACACCATATATTTT.

This chain links TRBV7-9 with TRBJ2-1, with TRBD2 matching 12 bases. Germline V gene data show CDR1 as SEHNR and CDR2 as FQNEAQ (reference sequence). The trim removed 5 bases at V and 5 bases at J, leaving 7 bases unmatched. The CDR3 spans 16 residues. CDR3 nucleotides: TGTGCCAGCAGCCCAGCTAGCGGGAGGGCCAACAATGAGCAGTTCTTC. This codes for CASSPASGRANNEQFF.

The chain joins TRBV19 to TRBJ2-7, with 10 bases fitting TRBD2. Germline-derived CDR1 and CDR2 are LNHDA and SQIVND (reference sequence). J was trimmed by 3 bases and V by 5 bases; bases with no gene match: 13. The length of the CDR3 is 17 residues. The CDR3 loop reads CASSLHSSGSGGYEQYF. In DNA, the CDR3 is TGTGCCAGTAGTCTCCATTCTAGCGGGAGTGGAGGCTACGAGCAGTACTTC.

The chain employs TRBV15 and TRBJ1-1; no definite D call. Germline V gene sequence: CDR1 LNHNV, CDR2 YYDKDF (reference sequence). V lost 5 bases and J lost 7, with 14 bases in between. The CDR3 is made up of 13 amino acids. CDR3: CATSLGERGEAFF. The CDR3 nucleotides read TGTGCCACCAGCCTAGGCGAACGGGGTGAAGCTTTCTTT.

The V and J genes are TRBV25-1 and TRBJ2-5, with TRBD1 matching over 9 bases. This CDR3 is built from 11 residues. CDR1 is MGHDK, CDR2 SYGVNS, per germline. V was pared by 6 bases and J by 11 bases, with 4 bases of the junction left unmatched. The CDR3 sequence: CASRTGGEQYF. For the CDR3, the DNA is TGTGCCAGCAGGACAGGGGGTGAGCAGTACTTC.

This chain connects TRBV7-9 to TRBJ1-2, with TRBD1 identical over 7 bases. The germline V gene encodes CDR1 SEHNR and CDR2 FQNEAQ (reference sequence). Germline trimming cut 5 bases from V and 8 bases from J; bases unmatched to any gene: 11. This CDR3 comprises 14 residues. The CDR3 nucleotides are TGTGCCAGCAGCCCGAGACAGGGTCTTACCGGCTACACCTTC. It yields the protein CASSPRQGLTGYTF.

The V and J genes are TRBV15 and TRBJ2-5; maybe TRBD2 (6 bases). The J call may be in error: the DNA end matches TRBJ2-7 better. Germline values: CDR1 LNHNV, CDR2 YYDKDF (reference sequence). This CDR3 region has 16 residues. The CDR3 DNA reads as TGTGCCACCAGCAGAGCGGCCTTGACTAGCTCCTACGAGCAGTACTTC. As protein: CATSRAALTSSYEQYF.

The genes are TRBV7-3 and TRBJ2-7; 8 positions agree with TRBD2. Germline trimming cut 4 bases from V and 1 base from J; bases unmatched to any gene: 6. Germline values: CDR1 SGHTA, CDR2 FQGTGA. There are 15 residues in the CDR3. The CDR3 protein is CASSWASGPSYEQYF. CDR3 DNA: TGTGCCAGCAGCTGGGCTAGCGGGCCTTCCTACGAGCAGTACTTC.

This clone was seen just once. This sequence joins TRBV27 and TRBJ1-6; possibly TRBD1 for D (6 bases). Germline V gives CDR1 MNHEY, CDR2 SMNVEV (reference sequence). This CDR3 is built from 15 residues. V lost 0 bases, J lost 9 bases, and 12 bases lay in between. CDR3 loop: CASSLSPAGVSPLHF. The CDR3 bases are TGTGCCAGCAGTTTATCCCCGGCAGGGGTTTCACCCCTCCACTTT.

The chain uses TRBV5-1 and TRBJ2-5; 16 bases match TRBD2. There are 17 residues in the CDR3. The V segment lost 4 bases and the J segment 5 bases; nucleotides outside the gene matches: 8. Germline values: CDR1 SGHRS, CDR2 YFSETQ. CDR3 in amino acids: CASSRGLAGGPGETQYF. As DNA, the CDR3 is TGCGCCAGCAGCAGGGGACTAGCGGGAGGGCCCGGCGAGACCCAGTACTTC.

The chain uses TRBV5-1 and TRBJ2-7, with D perhaps TRBD2 (5 bases). V lost 0 bases to trimming and J lost 2 bases, with 12 bases between them. The CDR3 contains 15 residues. Germline V gene data show CDR1 as SGHRS and CDR2 as YFSETQ. CDR3 in amino acids: CASSLAGVRAYEQYF. In DNA, the CDR3 is TGCGCCAGCAGCTTGGCCGGGGTTAGGGCCTACGAGCAGTACTTC.

J is TRBJ2-2 and V is TRBV9; D is uncertain. Per germline, CDR1 SGDLS and CDR2 YYNGEE. The CDR3 consists of 15 residues. Trimming pared 2 bases from V and 0 bases from J, leaving 8 bases between. The CDR3 loop reads CASSVTGPNTGELFF. CDR3 in DNA: TGTGCCAGCAGCGTGACGGGTCCGAACACCGGGGAGCTGTTTTTT. Drawing the rest from reference TRBV9 and TRBJ2-2, the complete variable domain is DSGVTQTPKHLITATGQRVTLRCSPRSGDLSVYWYQQSLDQGLQFLIQYYNGEERAKGNILERFSAQQFPDLHSELNLSSLELGDSALYFCASSVTGPNTGELFFGEGSRLTVL.

The gene calls are TRBV5-1 and TRBJ1-2; TRBD1 might be the D (6 bases). In germline, CDR1 is SGHRS, CDR2 YFSETQ. V lost 4 bases and J 7 bases, leaving 23 bases between the germline ends. This CDR3 contains 16 residues. CDR3 sequence: CASSQGGGLGMSGYTF. The CDR3 nucleotides read TGCGCCAGCAGCCAGGGCGGGGGCCTTGGCATGTCTGGCTACACCTTC.